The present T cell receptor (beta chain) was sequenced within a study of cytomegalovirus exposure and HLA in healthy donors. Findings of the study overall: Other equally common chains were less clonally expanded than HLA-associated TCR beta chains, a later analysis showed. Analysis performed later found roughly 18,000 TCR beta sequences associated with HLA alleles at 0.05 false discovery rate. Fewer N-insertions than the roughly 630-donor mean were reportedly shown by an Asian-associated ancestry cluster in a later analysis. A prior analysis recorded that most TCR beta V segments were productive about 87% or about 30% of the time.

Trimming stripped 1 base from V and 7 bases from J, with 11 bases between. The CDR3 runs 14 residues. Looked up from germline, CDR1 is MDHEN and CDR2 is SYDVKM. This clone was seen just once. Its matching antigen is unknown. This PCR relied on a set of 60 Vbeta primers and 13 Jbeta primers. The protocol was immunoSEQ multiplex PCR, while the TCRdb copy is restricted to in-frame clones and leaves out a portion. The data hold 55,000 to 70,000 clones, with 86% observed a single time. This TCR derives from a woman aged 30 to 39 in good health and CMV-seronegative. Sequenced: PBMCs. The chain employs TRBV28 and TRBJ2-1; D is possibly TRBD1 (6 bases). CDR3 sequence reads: CASSLSRGRNEQFF. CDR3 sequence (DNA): TGTGCCAGCAGTTTATCCAGGGGAAGGAATGAGCAGTTCTTC.